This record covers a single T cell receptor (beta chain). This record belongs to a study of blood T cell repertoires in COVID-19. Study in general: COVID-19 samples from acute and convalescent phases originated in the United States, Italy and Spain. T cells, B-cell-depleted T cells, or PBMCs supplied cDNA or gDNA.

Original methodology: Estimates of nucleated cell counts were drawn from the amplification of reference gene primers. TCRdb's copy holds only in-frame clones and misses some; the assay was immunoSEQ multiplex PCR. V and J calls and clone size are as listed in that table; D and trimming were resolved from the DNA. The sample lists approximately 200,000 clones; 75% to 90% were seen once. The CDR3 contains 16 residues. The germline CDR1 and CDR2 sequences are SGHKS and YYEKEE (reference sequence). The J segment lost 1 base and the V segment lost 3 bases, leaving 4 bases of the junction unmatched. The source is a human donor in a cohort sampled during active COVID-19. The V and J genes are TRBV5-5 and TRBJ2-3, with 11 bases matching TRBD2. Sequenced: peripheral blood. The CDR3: CASSSTSGRGTDTQYF. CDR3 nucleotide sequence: TGTGCCAGCAGCTCCACTAGCGGGAGAGGCACAGATACGCAGTATTTT.